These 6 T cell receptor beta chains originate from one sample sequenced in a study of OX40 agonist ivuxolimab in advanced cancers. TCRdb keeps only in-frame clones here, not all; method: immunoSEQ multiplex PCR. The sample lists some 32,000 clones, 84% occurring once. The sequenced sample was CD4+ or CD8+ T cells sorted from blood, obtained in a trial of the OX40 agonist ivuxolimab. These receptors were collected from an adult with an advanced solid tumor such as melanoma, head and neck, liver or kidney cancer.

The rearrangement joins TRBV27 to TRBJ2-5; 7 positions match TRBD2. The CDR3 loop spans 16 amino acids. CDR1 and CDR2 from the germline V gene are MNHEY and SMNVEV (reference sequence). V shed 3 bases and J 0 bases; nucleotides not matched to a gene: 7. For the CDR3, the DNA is TGTGCCAGCAGTTTCTGGGCTAGCGGCAACCAAGAGACCCAGTACTTC. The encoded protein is CASSFWASGNQETQYF.

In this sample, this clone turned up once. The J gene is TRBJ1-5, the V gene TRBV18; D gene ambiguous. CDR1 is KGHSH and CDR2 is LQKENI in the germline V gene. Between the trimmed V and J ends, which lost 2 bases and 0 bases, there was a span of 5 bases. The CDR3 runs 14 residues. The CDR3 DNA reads TGTGCCAGCTCACCAGGGGATAGCAATCAGCCCCAGCATTTT. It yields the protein CASSPGDSNQPQHF. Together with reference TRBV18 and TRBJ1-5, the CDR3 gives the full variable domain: NAGVMQNPRHLVRRRGQEARLRCSPMKGHSHVYWYRQLPEEGLKFMVYLQKENIIDESGMPKERFSAEFPKEGPSILRIQQVVRGDSAAYFCASSPGDSNQPQHFGDGTRLSIL.

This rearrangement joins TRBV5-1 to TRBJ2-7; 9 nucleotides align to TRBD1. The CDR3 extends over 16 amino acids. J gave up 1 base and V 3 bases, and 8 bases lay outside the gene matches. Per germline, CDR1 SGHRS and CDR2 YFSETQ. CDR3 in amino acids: CASSSSGQGISYEQYF. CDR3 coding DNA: TGCGCCAGCAGCTCCAGCGGACAGGGGATATCCTACGAGCAGTACTTC.

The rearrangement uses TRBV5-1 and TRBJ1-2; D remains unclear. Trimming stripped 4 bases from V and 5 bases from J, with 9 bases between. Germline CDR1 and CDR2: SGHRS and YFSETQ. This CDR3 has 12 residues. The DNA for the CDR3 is TGCGCCAGCAGCCCTACGGCTTATGGCTACACCTTC. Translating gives CASSPTAYGYTF.

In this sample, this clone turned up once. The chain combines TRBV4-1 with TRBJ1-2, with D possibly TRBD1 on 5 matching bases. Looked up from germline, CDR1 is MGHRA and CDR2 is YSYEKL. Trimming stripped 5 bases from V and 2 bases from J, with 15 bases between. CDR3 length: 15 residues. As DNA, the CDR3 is TGCGCCAGCAGCGGGACGTTCCAAGGAAACTATGGCTACACCTTC. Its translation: CASSGTFQGNYGYTF.

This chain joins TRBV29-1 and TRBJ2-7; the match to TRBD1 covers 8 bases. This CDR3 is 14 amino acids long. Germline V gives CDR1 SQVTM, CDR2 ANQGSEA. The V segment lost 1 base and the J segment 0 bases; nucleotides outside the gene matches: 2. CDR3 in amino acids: CSVEGTGSSYEQYF. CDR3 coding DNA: TGCAGCGTTGAAGGGACAGGGTCCTCCTACGAGCAGTACTTC.